This T cell receptor beta chain is drawn from a study of T cell repertoires in cytomegalovirus infection. Study background: Public TCR beta signatures were indicative of both CMV infection and a matching HLA type.

Each CDR3 protein gets one entry after TCRdb re-called the reads with MiXCR. The sample lists nearly 450,000 distinct CDR3 sequences; roughly 31% were seen once. CDR3 length: 14 amino acids. With 4 bases removed from V and 4 bases from J, the gap between germline ends came to 13 bases. Germline V lookup: CDR1 SGHTA, CDR2 FQGNSA. This clonotype has more than one count but fewer than ten. The antigen is undetermined. Notes on the study in general: People with CMV and the relevant HLA were identified by cumulative public TCR beta family frequency. Dominating the ex vivo response were HLA-C-restricted CMV-specific TCR beta clonotypes.

Sequencing used PBMCs. This sequence joins TRBV7-2 and TRBJ2-5, with D perhaps being TRBD1 or TRBD2 (6 bases each). The receptor was isolated from a human donor in good health (CMV status not recorded). Some clones in this sample may be carry-over from other donors' samples. The CDR3: CASSSRWGAETQYF. The CDR3, as DNA: TGTGCCAGCAGCTCCCGTTGGGGGGCAGAGACCCAGTACTTC.